This T cell receptor (beta chain) comes out of a study of blood T cell repertoires in COVID-19. Produced via immunoSEQ multiplex PCR; TCRdb's table is partial and in-frame only. Of a few hundred thousand clones detected, approximately 85% appear once; the ten largest clones hold 2% to 3%. The sequence came from a woman in her 70s with COVID-19, enrolled during active disease. Sequenced: peripheral blood.

CDR3 nucleotide sequence: TGTGCCAGCAGTTCACAGGGCGCTAATTCACCCCTCCACTTT. Translating gives CASSSQGANSPLHF. The V and J genes are TRBV27 and TRBJ1-6, with D possibly being TRBD1 (6 bases). This CDR3 is 14 amino acids long. Trimming left V 4 bases short and J 6 bases short, with 10 bases between. Germline CDR1 reads MNHEY; CDR2 reads SMNVEV (reference sequence).